This record concerns one T cell receptor beta chain sequence. Its target is unknown. The donors (healthy individuals) were bone marrow donors. These data are taken from a study of cytomegalovirus exposure and HLA in healthy donors. Study-wide results and caveats: The listing of roughly 160 TCR beta chains classed them as cytomegalovirus-associated. A later analysis found most CMV-associated TCR beta chains apparently HLA-restricted.

PCR used 60 Vbeta primers and 13 Jbeta primers. Only in-frame clones appear in the TCRdb table, and some are missing; sequencing was by immunoSEQ multiplex PCR. The profile shows approximately 130,000 clones, around 77% of them singletons. The sample consisted of PBMCs. This receptor was taken from a man over 45 in good health and CMV-seronegative.

The CDR3 loop reads CASSRELTGGFEKLFF. For the CDR3, the DNA is TGCGCCAGCAGCCGGGAGCTGACAGGGGGGTTTGAAAAACTGTTTTTT. The V gene is TRBV4-1, the J gene TRBJ1-4; 9 nucleotides agree with TRBD1. V lost 4 bases, J lost 7 bases, and 10 bases stayed unmatched. Germline values: CDR1 MGHRA, CDR2 YSYEKL. This CDR3 contains 16 residues.